This TCR beta chain came from a study of blood T cell repertoires in COVID-19. Across the whole study: Acute and convalescent COVID-19 samples came from the United States, Italy and Spain. PBMCs, B-cell-depleted T cells, or T cells provided the cDNA or gDNA that made up the material.

In the study's own analysis: It was from reference gene primer amplification that nucleated cell counts were estimated. TCRdb keeps only in-frame clones here, not all; method: immunoSEQ multiplex PCR. V, J and clone size derive from that table, while D and trimming were established from the DNA sequence. Here the sample spans 90,000 to 110,000 clones, less than 85% being singletons. Trimming removed 4 bases from V and 8 bases from J, with 12 bases in between. The CDR3 sequence is 12 residues long. From germline, CDR1 is SGDLS and CDR2 YYNGEE. This receptor was identified in a woman aged 60-70 years with acute or convalescent COVID-19. Material: peripheral blood. The chain links TRBV9 to TRBJ1-1; possible D gene TRBD1, 6 bases. The DNA of the CDR3 is TGTGCCAGCAGCCCGAATGACAGGGAAGCTTTCTTT. Amino acid sequence: CASSPNDREAFF.